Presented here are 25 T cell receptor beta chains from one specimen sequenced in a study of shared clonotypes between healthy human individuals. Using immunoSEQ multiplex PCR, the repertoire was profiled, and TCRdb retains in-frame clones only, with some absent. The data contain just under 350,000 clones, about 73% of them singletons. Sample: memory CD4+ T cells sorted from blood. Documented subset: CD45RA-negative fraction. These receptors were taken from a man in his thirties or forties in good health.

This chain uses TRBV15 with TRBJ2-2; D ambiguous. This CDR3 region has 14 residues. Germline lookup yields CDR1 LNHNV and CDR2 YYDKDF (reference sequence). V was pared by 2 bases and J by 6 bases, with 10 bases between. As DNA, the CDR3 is TGTGCCACCAGCAGAACCTTAGCCTCCGGGGAGCTGTTTTTT. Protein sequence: CATSRTLASGELFF.

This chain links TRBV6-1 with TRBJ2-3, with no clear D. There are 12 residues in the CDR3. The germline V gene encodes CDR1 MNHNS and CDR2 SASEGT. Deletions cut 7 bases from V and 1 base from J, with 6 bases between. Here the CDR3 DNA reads TGTGCCAGCACCCACCGCACAGATACGCAGTATTTT. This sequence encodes CASTHRTDTQYF.

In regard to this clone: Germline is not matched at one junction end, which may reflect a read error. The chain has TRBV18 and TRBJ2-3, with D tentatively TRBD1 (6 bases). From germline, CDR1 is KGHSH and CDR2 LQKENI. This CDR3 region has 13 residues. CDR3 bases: TGTGCCAGCTCACCCCTATCGTTAGGGGGTTTGCATTTT. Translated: CASSPLSLGGLHF.

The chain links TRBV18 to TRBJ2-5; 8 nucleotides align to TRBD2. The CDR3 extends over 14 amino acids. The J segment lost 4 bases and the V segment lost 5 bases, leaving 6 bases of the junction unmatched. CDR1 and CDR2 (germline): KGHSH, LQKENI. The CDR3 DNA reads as TGTGCCAGCTCAATCGGGAGGGCCGGAGAGACCCAGTACTTC. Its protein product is CASSIGRAGETQYF.

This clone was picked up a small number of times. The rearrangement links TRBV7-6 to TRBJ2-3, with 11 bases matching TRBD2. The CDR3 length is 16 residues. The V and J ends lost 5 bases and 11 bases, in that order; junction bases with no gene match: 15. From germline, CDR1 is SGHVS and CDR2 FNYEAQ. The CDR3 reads CASSVSGTSGGGEQYF. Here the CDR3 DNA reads TGTGCCAGCAGCGTGTCCGGGACTAGCGGAGGAGGAGAGCAGTATTTT.

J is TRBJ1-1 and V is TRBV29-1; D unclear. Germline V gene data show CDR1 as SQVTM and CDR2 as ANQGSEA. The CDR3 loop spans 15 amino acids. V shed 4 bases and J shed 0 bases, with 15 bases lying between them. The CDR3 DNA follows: TGCAGCGTTGCCGGGGTTCGAAATATGAACACTGAAGCTTTCTTT. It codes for CSVAGVRNMNTEAFF.

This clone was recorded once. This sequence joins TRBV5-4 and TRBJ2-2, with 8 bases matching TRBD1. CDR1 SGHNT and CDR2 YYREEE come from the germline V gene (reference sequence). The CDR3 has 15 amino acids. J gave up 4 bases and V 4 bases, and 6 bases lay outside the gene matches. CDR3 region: CASSAGTGGTGELFF. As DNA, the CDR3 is TGTGCCAGCAGCGCGGGAACAGGGGGCACCGGGGAGCTGTTTTTT.

The CDR3 here is CSVGGGQGREQYF. In DNA form, the CDR3 reads TGCAGCGTTGGGGGGGGACAGGGACGCGAGCAGTACTTC. V and J are TRBV29-1 and TRBJ2-7, with TRBD1 matching 9 bases. The CDR3 totals 13 residues. V dropped 4 bases and J dropped 6; count of bases not matched to a gene: 7. Looked up from germline, CDR1 is SQVTM and CDR2 is ANQGSEA.

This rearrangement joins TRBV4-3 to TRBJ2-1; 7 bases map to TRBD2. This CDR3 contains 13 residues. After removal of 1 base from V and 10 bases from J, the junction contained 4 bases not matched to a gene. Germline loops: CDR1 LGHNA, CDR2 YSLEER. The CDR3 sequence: CASSQGEGREQFF. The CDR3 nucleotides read TGCGCCAGCAGCCAAGGGGAGGGAAGGGAGCAGTTCTTC.

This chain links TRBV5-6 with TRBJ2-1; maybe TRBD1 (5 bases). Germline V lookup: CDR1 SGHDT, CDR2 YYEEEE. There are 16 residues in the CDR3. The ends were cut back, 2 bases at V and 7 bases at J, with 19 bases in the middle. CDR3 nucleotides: TGTGCCAGCAGCTTTGCAGGGATGGGGCGCAGGAATGAGCAGTTCTTC. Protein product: CASSFAGMGRRNEQFF. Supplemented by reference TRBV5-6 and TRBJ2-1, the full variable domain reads DAGVTQSPTHLIKTRGQQVTLRCSPKSGHDTVSWYQQALGQGPQFIFQYYEEEERQRGNFPDRFSGHQFPNYSSELNVNALLLGDSALYLCASSFAGMGRRNEQFFGPGTRLTVL.

CDR3 residues: CASSFNRGPPEAFF. In nucleotides, the CDR3 is TGTGCCAGCAGTTTCAACAGGGGGCCCCCTGAAGCTTTCTTT. This sequence joins TRBV11-2 and TRBJ1-1, with 9 positions matching TRBD1. The CDR3 covers 14 residues. Germline V gives CDR1 SGHAT, CDR2 FQNNGV. V shed 6 bases and J 6 bases; nucleotides not matched to a gene: 8.

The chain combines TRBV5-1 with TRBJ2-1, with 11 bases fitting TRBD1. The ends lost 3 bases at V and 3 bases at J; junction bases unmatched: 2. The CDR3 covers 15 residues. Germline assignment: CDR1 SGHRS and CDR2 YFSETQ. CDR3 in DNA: TGCGCCAGCAGCTGGGACAGGGGGTTCTACAATGAGCAGTTCTTC. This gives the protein CASSWDRGFYNEQFF.

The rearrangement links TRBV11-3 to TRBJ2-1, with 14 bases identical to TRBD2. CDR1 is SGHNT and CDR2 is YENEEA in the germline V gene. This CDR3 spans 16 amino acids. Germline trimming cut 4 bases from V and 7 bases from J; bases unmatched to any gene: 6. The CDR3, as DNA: TGTGCCAGCAGCTCCCAGACTAGCGGGAGGGTGAATGAGCAGTTCTTC. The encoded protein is CASSSQTSGRVNEQFF. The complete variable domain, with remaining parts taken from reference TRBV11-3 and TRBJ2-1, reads EAGVVQSPRYKIIEKKQPVAFWCNPISGHNTLYWYLQNLGQGPELLIRYENEEAVDDSQLPKDRFSAERLKGVDSTLKIQPAELGDSAVYLCASSSQTSGRVNEQFFGPGTRLTVL.

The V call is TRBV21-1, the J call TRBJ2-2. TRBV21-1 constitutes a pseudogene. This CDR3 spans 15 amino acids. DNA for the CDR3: TGTGCCAGCAGCCCTCGGACGGAGGGGGCCGGGGAGCTGTTTTTT. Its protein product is CASSPRTEGAGELFF.

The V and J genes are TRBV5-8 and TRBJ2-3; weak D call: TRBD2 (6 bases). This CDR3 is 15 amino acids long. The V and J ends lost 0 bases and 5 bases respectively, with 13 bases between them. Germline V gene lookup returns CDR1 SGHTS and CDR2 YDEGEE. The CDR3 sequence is CASSLGTTGIDTQYF. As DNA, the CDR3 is TGTGCCAGCAGCTTGGGGACTACGGGTATAGATACGCAGTATTTT.

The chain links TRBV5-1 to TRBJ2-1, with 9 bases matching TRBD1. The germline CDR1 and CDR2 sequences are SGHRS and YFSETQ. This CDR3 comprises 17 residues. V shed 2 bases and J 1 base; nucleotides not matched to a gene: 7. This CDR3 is CASSFPGTGLSYNEQFF. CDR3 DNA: TGCGCCAGCAGCTTCCCGGGGACAGGGCTATCCTACAATGAGCAGTTCTTC.

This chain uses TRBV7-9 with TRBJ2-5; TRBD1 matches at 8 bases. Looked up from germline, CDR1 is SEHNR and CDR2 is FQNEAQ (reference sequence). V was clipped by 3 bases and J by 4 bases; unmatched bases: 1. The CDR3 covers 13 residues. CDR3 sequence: CASSLDRAETQYF. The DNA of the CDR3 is TGTGCCAGCAGCTTGGACAGGGCAGAGACCCAGTACTTC.

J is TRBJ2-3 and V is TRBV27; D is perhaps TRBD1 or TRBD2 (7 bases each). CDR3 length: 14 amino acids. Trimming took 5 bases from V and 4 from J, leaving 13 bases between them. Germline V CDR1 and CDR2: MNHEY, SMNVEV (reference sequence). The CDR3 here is CASSRQGGADTQYF. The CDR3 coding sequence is TGTGCCAGCAGTCGACAGGGAGGGGCAGATACGCAGTATTTT.

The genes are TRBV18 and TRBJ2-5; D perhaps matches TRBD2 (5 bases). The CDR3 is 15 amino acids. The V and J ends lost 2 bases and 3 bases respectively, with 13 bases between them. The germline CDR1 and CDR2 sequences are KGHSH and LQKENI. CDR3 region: CASSPSNGIEETQYF. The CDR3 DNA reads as TGTGCCAGCTCACCATCAAACGGGATAGAAGAGACCCAGTACTTC.

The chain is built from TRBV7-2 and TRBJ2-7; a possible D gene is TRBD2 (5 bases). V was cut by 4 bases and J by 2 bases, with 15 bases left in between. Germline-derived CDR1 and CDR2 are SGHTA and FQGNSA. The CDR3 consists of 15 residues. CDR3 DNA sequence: TGTGCCAGCAGCTCGAGATTCGACGGGGCCTACGAGCAGTACTTC. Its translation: CASSSRFDGAYEQYF.

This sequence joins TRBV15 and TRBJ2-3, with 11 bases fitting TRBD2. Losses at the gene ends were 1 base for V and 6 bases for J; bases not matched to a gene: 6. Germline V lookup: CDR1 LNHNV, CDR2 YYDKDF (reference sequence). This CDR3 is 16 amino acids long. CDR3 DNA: TGTGCCACCAGCAGAGGGGCTAGCGGGAGGTTCGATACGCAGTATTTT. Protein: CATSRGASGRFDTQYF.

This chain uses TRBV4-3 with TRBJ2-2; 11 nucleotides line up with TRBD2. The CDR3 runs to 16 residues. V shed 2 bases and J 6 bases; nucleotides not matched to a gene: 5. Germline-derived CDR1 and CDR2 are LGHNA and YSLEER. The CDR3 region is CASSQPSGGMAGELFF. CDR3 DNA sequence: TGCGCCAGCAGCCAACCTAGCGGGGGGATGGCCGGGGAGCTGTTTTTT.

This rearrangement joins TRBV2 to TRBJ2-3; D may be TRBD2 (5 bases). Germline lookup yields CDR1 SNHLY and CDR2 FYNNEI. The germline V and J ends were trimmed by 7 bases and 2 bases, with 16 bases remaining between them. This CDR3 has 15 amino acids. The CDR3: CASNRLSRVTDTQYF. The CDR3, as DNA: TGTGCCAGCAATAGACTAAGTAGGGTCACAGATACGCAGTATTTT. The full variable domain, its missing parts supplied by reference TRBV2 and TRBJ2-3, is EPEVTQTPSHQVTQMGQEVILRCVPISNHLYFYWYRQILGQKVEFLVSFYNNEISEKSEIFDDQFSVERPDGSNFTLKIRSTKLEDSAMYFCASNRLSRVTDTQYFGPGTRLTVL.

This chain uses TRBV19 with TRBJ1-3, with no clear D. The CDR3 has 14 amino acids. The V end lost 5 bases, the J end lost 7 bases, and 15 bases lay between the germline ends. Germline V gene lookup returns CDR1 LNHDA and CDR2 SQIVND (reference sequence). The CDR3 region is CASSGIGLQNTIYF. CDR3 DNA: TGTGCCAGTAGTGGAATTGGGTTGCAGAACACCATATATTTT.

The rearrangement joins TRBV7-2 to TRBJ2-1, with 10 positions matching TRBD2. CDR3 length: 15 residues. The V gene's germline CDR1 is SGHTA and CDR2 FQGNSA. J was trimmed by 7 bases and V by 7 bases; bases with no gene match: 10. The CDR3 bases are TGTGCCAGCACCTTGCTAGCGGGAGCGTTTAATGAGCAGTTCTTC. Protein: CASTLLAGAFNEQFF.